The 8 T cell receptor beta chains below were found in one sample sequenced in a study of control samples from healthy donors and cancer patients. Here immunoSEQ multiplex PCR was the method, and the copy in TCRdb shows in-frame clones only, minus some. Altogether 150,000 to 200,000 clones are present, 91% being singletons, with the ten largest covering roughly 2%. Sequenced material: blood. Source of these receptors: a woman aged 35 to 49 in good health.

The CDR3 loop reads CSASKQGDEQFF. DNA for the CDR3: TGCAGTGCTAGTAAGCAGGGGGACGAGCAGTTCTTC. This chain joins TRBV20-1 and TRBJ2-1; 7 bases fit TRBD1. In germline, CDR1 is DFQATT, CDR2 SNEGSKA (reference sequence). The CDR3 is 12 residues long. The V gene end was trimmed by 3 bases and the J gene end by 10 bases; junction bases not matched to a gene: 6.

The chain carries TRBV2 and TRBJ1-5, with no clear D. The germline gives CDR1 SNHLY, CDR2 FYNNEI. Trimming removed 3 bases at V and 4 bases at J, with 13 bases between. The CDR3 has 15 amino acids. CDR3 loop: CASSDVPSFNQPQHF. As DNA, the CDR3 is TGTGCCAGCAGTGACGTACCAAGCTTTAATCAGCCCCAGCATTTT.

A word on this clone: The same CDR3 arises from other DNA sequences in this sample as well. The V call is TRBV5-1, the J call TRBJ2-3, with D possibly called TRBD1 or TRBD2 (5 bases each). Per germline, CDR1 SGHRS and CDR2 YFSETQ. This CDR3 is 13 amino acids long. V gave up 5 bases and J gave up 0 bases, with 7 bases separating them. CDR3 amino acids: CASREGSTDTQYF. The CDR3 bases are TGCGCCAGCAGAGAGGGGAGCACAGATACGCAGTATTTT.

On this clone: Distinct nucleotide sequences in the sample also encode this CDR3. The chain uses TRBV7-9 and TRBJ1-5; D gene unclear. The CDR3 has 14 residues. V was cut by 0 bases and J by 0 bases, with 3 bases left in between. CDR1 and CDR2 (germline): SEHNR, FQNEAQ (reference sequence). Here the CDR3 reads CASSLAGSNQPQHF. The CDR3 nucleotides are TGTGCCAGCAGCTTAGCGGGTAGCAATCAGCCCCAGCATTTT.

The rearrangement links TRBV5-4 to TRBJ2-6; 10 bases fit TRBD1. This CDR3 contains 18 residues. Germline V gene data show CDR1 as SGHNT and CDR2 as YYREEE (reference sequence). Trimming cost V 4 bases and J 0 bases; bases outside gene matches: 7. The CDR3 DNA follows: TGTGCCAGCAGCATTCCGGGACAGGGGTTCTCTGGGGCCAACGTCCTGACTTTC. Amino acids: CASSIPGQGFSGANVLTF.

This clone has just one count. The chain couples TRBV21-1 to TRBJ2-7; whether TRBD1, the table's D call, matches the DNA was not checked. TRBV21-1 is a listed pseudogene. This CDR3 comprises 16 residues. For the CDR3, the DNA is TGTGCCAGCAGCAAAGCGGACAGAGGTAAATCCACCGAGCAGTACTTC. Translated: CASSKADRGKSTEQYF.

The chain employs TRBV5-1 and TRBJ2-7, with TRBD1 matching over 7 bases. V lost 0 bases and J lost 7; bases outside the gene matches: 7. Germline V gene lookup returns CDR1 SGHRS and CDR2 YFSETQ. This CDR3 region has 14 residues. This CDR3 reads CASSLASTGWEQYF. CDR3 DNA sequence: TGCGCCAGCAGCTTGGCCTCGACAGGGTGGGAGCAGTACTTC. The variable domain in full, completed from reference TRBV5-1 and TRBJ2-7, reads KAGVTQTPRYLIKTRGQQVTLSCSPISGHRSVSWYQQTPGQGLQFLFEYFSETQRNKGNFPGRFSGRQFSNSRSEMNVSTLELGDSALYLCASSLASTGWEQYFGPGTRLTVT.

This chain uses TRBV7-8 with TRBJ1-5; D perhaps matches TRBD1 (6 bases). CDR3 length: 14 amino acids. Germline-derived CDR1 and CDR2 are SGHVS and FQNEAQ. The V end lost 5 bases, the J end lost 3 bases, and 11 bases lay between the germline ends. This CDR3 is CASSTRDNNQPQHF. Here the CDR3 DNA reads TGTGCCAGCAGCACCCGGGACAACAATCAGCCCCAGCATTTT.